The clone carrying this T cell receptor beta chain appeared a few times. Antigen specificity is unknown. The data originate from a study of beta chain features in type 1 diabetes. The study, taken as a whole, reports: The study found moderately but significantly shorter TCRB CDR3s in all four CD4+ subsets of Type 1 diabetes patients. PCR might preferentially amplify shorter templates, equally in patients and controls.

After removal of 3 bases from V and 9 bases from J, the junction contained 5 bases not matched to a gene. Germline lookup yields CDR1 GTSNPN and CDR2 SVGIG (reference sequence). This CDR3 contains 14 residues. Reverse transcription of all isolated RNA meant that expressed TCRB transcripts were sequenced. Using immunoSEQ multiplex PCR, the repertoire was profiled, and TCRdb retains in-frame clones only, with some absent. The sample contains fewer than 300,000 clones, roughly 10% of which appear only once. V and J are TRBV30 and TRBJ2-1; TRBD2 aligns across 13 bases. Input material: naive CD4+ T cells from blood. This clonotype was obtained from a man aged 25 to 45 with type 1 diabetes. The CDR3: CAWSRLAGGGEQFF. The DNA of the CDR3 is TGTGCCTGGAGCAGACTAGCGGGGGGAGGTGAGCAGTTCTTC.